This entry concerns a single TCR beta chain. This specimen comes from a study of technical replicates of blood from a handful of donors. Profiled with immunoSEQ multiplex PCR; TCRdb holds only in-frame clones, not every one. The sample consists of some 60,000 clones, more than 75% of them appearing once. Sequencing was carried out using PBMCs. This receptor was obtained from a human donor in good health. Some clones in this sample may be carry-over from other donors' samples.

CDR3 nucleotides: TGCGCCAGCAGCCTCGGACTGGACGCCTACAATGAGCAGTTCTTC. Its protein is CASSLGLDAYNEQFF. The chain has TRBV4-3 and TRBJ2-1; possible D gene TRBD2, 5 bases. Between the trimmed V and J ends, which lost 4 bases and 2 bases, there was a span of 12 bases. From germline, CDR1 is LGHNA and CDR2 YSLEER. The CDR3 is 15 residues long.